The source of this TCR beta chain is a study of shared clonotypes between healthy human individuals. Study conclusions and caveats: Clonotype sharing levels among donors were expected to vary with sequencing depth.

Per sorted-subset replicate PCR, input was 150 to 250 ng DNA, representing roughly 29,000 T cell genomes. Clones were read by immunoSEQ multiplex PCR, and TCRdb kept only the in-frame ones, dropping some. The sample records some 1.5 million clones, under 99% being singletons. Worth noting for this clone: The target antigen is unknown. This same CDR3 is encoded by further DNA sequences in the sample.

Investigators divided CD4+ cells into CD45RA+ naive and CD45RA-negative memory subsets. The sequencing sample was made of naive CD4+ T cells sorted from blood. Noted subset: CD45RA+ positively selected. This TCR was recovered from a young man in good health.

The CDR3 DNA reads as TGTGCCAGCAGTGAATTAGCGGGAGGCCCCTACAATGAGCAGTTCTTC. Protein product: CASSELAGGPYNEQFF. The chain is built from TRBV25-1 and TRBJ2-1; 10 nucleotides align to TRBD2. V shed 1 base, J shed 2 bases, and the junction held 2 bases outside the gene matches. Germline lookup yields CDR1 MGHDK and CDR2 SYGVNS. This CDR3 has 16 residues.